The T cell receptor (beta chain) under discussion was sequenced for a study of shared clonotypes between healthy human individuals. V lost 0 bases and J lost 5; bases outside the gene matches: 0. CDR1 and CDR2 (germline): SNHLY, FYNNEI. The CDR3 runs 13 residues. The sample holds many counts of this clone. Assay used: immunoSEQ multiplex PCR; TCRdb lists only in-frame clones, some missing. Of 100,000 or so clones in the sample, approximately 70% were seen once. Sequenced input: memory CD8+ T cells sorted from blood. The subset: CD45RO+ cells pooled with CCR7-negative TemRA cells. The source is a woman aged 30 to 39 in good health. The chain recombines TRBV2 with TRBJ2-7; 8 positions agree with TRBD2. The CDR3 spells CASSEARGDEQYF. CDR3 nucleotides: TGTGCCAGCAGTGAAGCGCGGGGGGACGAGCAGTACTTC.